Listed below are T cell receptor beta chains from one sample, sequenced in a study of T cell responses to AZD1222 COVID-19 vaccine. Sequenced by immunoSEQ multiplex PCR; TCRdb stores in-frame clones only, minus some. Here the sample spans 55,000 to 65,000 clones, roughly 80% being singletons. The source material was peripheral blood, sampled 28 days after the second AZD1222 dose. Receptors were obtained from an adult who received the AZD1222 COVID-19 vaccine. Each CDR3 is given with its conserved first and last residue. D genes are given only for firm matches. Clone sizes are given selectively: once, few, many, or a class where the clone is expanded.

V gene: TRBV6-6
clone size: NA
J gene: TRBJ2-7
D gene: NA
CDR3 protein: CASSYSRGDSYEQYF
CDR3 DNA: TGTGCCAGCAGTTACTCACGGGGAGACTCCTACGAGCAGTACTTC

V gene: TRBV2
clone size: NA
J gene: TRBJ2-6
D gene: NA
CDR3 protein: CASRPHISGANVLTF
CDR3 DNA: TGTGCCAGCAGGCCTCACATCTCTGGGGCCAACGTCCTGACTTTC

V gene: TRBV7-9
clone size: NA
J gene: TRBJ1-2
D gene: NA
CDR3 protein: CASSLPQVLYGYTF
CDR3 DNA: TGTGCCAGCAGCTTGCCACAGGTTCTATATGGCTACACCTTC

V gene: TRBV7-9
clone size: NA
J gene: TRBJ2-1
D gene: NA
CDR3 protein: CASSLNTDNEQFF
CDR3 DNA: TGTGCCAGCAGCTTAAATACCGACAATGAGCAGTTCTTC

V gene: TRBV18
clone size: few
J gene: TRBJ1-1
D gene: TRBD1
CDR3 protein: CASSLGQDEAFF
CDR3 DNA: TGTGCCAGCTCATTAGGACAGGACGAAGCTTTCTTT

V gene: TRBV19
clone size: NA
J gene: TRBJ1-5
D gene: NA
CDR3 protein: CASSRPSPSGNQPQHF
CDR3 DNA: TGTGCCAGTAGTCGTCCGTCCCCCTCTGGCAATCAGCCCCAGCATTTT

V gene: TRBV5-1
clone size: NA
J gene: TRBJ2-3
D gene: TRBD2
CDR3 protein: CASSSGTTSGGTDTQYF
CDR3 DNA: TGCGCCAGCAGCTCCGGTACCACTAGCGGGGGCACAGATACGCAGTATTTT

V gene: TRBV4-2
clone size: NA
J gene: TRBJ2-5
D gene: TRBD2
CDR3 protein: CASSQETGGTKETQYF
CDR3 DNA: TGTGCCAGCAGCCAAGAAACGGGGGGGACTAAAGAGACCCAGTACTTC

V gene: TRBV21-1
clone size: NA
J gene: TRBJ1-4
D gene: NA
CDR3 protein: CASSKDRRELFF
CDR3 DNA: TGTGCCAGCAGCAAAGATAGGAGGGAACTGTTTTTT

V gene: TRBV5-1
clone size: NA
J gene: TRBJ2-2
D gene: NA
CDR3 protein: CASSLGANTGELFF
CDR3 DNA: TGCGCCAGCAGCTTGGGGGCGAACACCGGGGAGCTGTTTTTT

V gene: TRBV6-5
clone size: NA
J gene: TRBJ2-7
D gene: NA
CDR3 protein: CASSPLPLYEQYF
CDR3 DNA: TGTGCCAGCAGCCCCTTGCCGCTTTACGAGCAGTACTTC

V gene: TRBV10-3
clone size: NA
J gene: TRBJ1-5
D gene: TRBD1
CDR3 protein: CAISEGTGSYQPQHF
CDR3 DNA: TGTGCCATCAGTGAGGGGACAGGGTCGTATCAGCCCCAGCATTTT

V gene: TRBV27
clone size: NA
J gene: TRBJ1-6
D gene: NA
CDR3 protein: CASSSRPESSYNSPLHF
CDR3 DNA: TGTGCCAGCAGTTCCCGGCCGGAGAGCTCCTATAATTCACCCCTCCACTTT

V gene: TRBV5-1
clone size: NA
J gene: TRBJ2-3
D gene: TRBD1
CDR3 protein: CASSRDSSTDTQYF
CDR3 DNA: TGCGCCAGCAGCCGGGACAGTAGCACAGATACGCAGTATTTT

V gene: TRBV12-3/TRBV12-4
clone size: NA
J gene: TRBJ2-3
D gene: NA
CDR3 protein: CASSLGGDPRQYF
CDR3 DNA: TGTGCCAGCAGCCTAGGGGGGGACCCAAGGCAGTATTTT

V gene: TRBV14
clone size: NA
J gene: TRBJ1-1
D gene: NA
CDR3 protein: CASSQLPSSTEAFF
CDR3 DNA: TGTGCCAGCAGCCAATTACCCAGCAGCACTGAAGCTTTCTTT

V gene: TRBV7-8
clone size: NA
J gene: TRBJ1-3
D gene: TRBD1
CDR3 protein: CASSPPRGQGVVGNTIYF
CDR3 DNA: TGTGCCAGCAGCCCCCCCCGGGGACAGGGGGTCGTTGGAAACACCATATATTTT

V gene: TRBV3-1/TRBV3-2
clone size: few
J gene: TRBJ2-5
D gene: NA
CDR3 protein: CASSQNGGGAETQYF
CDR3 DNA: TGTGCCAGCAGCCAAAATGGTGGGGGCGCCGAGACCCAGTACTTC

V gene: TRBV28
clone size: NA
J gene: TRBJ2-1
D gene: TRBD1
CDR3 protein: CATAGVQGQGNEQFF
CDR3 DNA: TGTGCCACCGCCGGTGTTCAGGGACAGGGGAATGAGCAGTTCTTC

V gene: TRBV28
clone size: once
J gene: TRBJ2-5
D gene: NA
CDR3 protein: CASSLQGLETQYF
CDR3 DNA: TGTGCCAGCAGTTTACAGGGGCTGGAGACCCAGTACTTC

V gene: TRBV29-1
clone size: NA
J gene: TRBJ2-3
D gene: TRBD1
CDR3 protein: CSVVSTGETDTQYF
CDR3 DNA: TGCAGCGTGGTAAGCACAGGGGAGACAGATACGCAGTATTTT

V gene: TRBV19
clone size: NA
J gene: TRBJ1-5
D gene: NA
CDR3 protein: CASSMGEGPQHF
CDR3 DNA: TGTGCCAGTAGTATGGGGGAGGGGCCCCAGCATTTT

V gene: TRBV28
clone size: NA
J gene: TRBJ1-3
D gene: TRBD1
CDR3 protein: CASNPGQGGNTIYF
CDR3 DNA: TGTGCCAGCAACCCGGGACAGGGAGGAAACACCATATATTTT

V gene: TRBV2
clone size: NA
J gene: TRBJ2-5
D gene: NA
CDR3 protein: CASSEVVVFGRGKETQYF
CDR3 DNA: TGTGCCAGCAGTGAGGTCGTGGTCTTTGGACGGGGAAAAGAGACCCAGTACTTC

V gene: TRBV28
clone size: NA
J gene: TRBJ1-5
D gene: NA
CDR3 protein: CASSSRSERNQPQHF
CDR3 DNA: TGTGCCAGCAGTTCCCGATCGGAGAGGAATCAGCCCCAGCATTTT

V gene: TRBV28
clone size: NA
J gene: TRBJ2-7
D gene: TRBD1
CDR3 protein: CASSLWGTGGNEQYF
CDR3 DNA: TGTGCCAGCAGTTTATGGGGGACAGGGGGCAACGAGCAGTACTTC

V gene: TRBV6-5
clone size: NA
J gene: TRBJ1-1
D gene: NA
CDR3 protein: CASRSLNTEAFF
CDR3 DNA: TGTGCCAGCAGGTCGCTTAACACTGAAGCTTTCTTT

V gene: TRBV28
clone size: NA
J gene: TRBJ1-1
D gene: NA
CDR3 protein: CASRTQDRQAFF
CDR3 DNA: TGTGCCAGCAGGACACAGGACAGACAAGCTTTCTTT

V gene: TRBV6-5
clone size: once
J gene: TRBJ1-4
D gene: NA
CDR3 protein: CASSLEVGTNEKLFF
CDR3 DNA: TGTGCCAGCAGTTTAGAGGTTGGAACTAATGAAAAACTGTTTTTT

V gene: TRBV28
clone size: NA
J gene: TRBJ1-2
D gene: NA
CDR3 protein: CATLGPLTANYGYTF
CDR3 DNA: TGTGCCACCCTAGGACCGTTGACAGCTAACTATGGCTACACCTTC

V gene: TRBV5-5
clone size: NA
J gene: TRBJ1-1
D gene: NA
CDR3 protein: CASSTLTGNTEAFF
CDR3 DNA: TGTGCCAGCAGCACCTTGACAGGGAACACTGAAGCTTTCTTT